A single sample is the source of the 8 T cell receptor beta chains below, sequenced in a study of graft-versus-host responses after intestinal transplantation. The antigens of these receptors remain unknown. Assay: immunoSEQ multiplex PCR; the TCRdb copy retains only in-frame clones and omits some. The sample has around 78,000 clones; around 86% are singletons. Sample: unstimulated CD8+ T cells sorted from spleen or lymph node cells, taken before transplant. The receptor source for this set is a human donor who was the organ donor for an intestinal transplant.

The chain has TRBV11-2 and TRBJ2-7; 9 bases are shared with TRBD2. The V segment lost 1 base and the J segment 3 bases; nucleotides outside the gene matches: 4. The CDR3 length is 15 residues. Germline V CDR1 and CDR2: SGHAT, FQNNGV. Here the CDR3 DNA reads TGTGCCAGCAGCTTAGCTGCTAGCGGGGTCTACGAGCAGTACTTC. It translates to CASSLAASGVYEQYF. The entire variable domain, with the rest obtained from reference TRBV11-2 and TRBJ2-7, is as follows: EAGVAQSPRYKIIEKRQSVAFWCNPISGHATLYWYQQILGQGPKLLIQFQNNGVVDDSQLPKDRFSAERLKGVDSTLKIQPAKLEDSAVYLCASSLAASGVYEQYFGPGTRLTVT.

This chain links TRBV27 with TRBJ2-7; 7 nucleotides line up with TRBD1. The CDR3 loop spans 17 amino acids. V was clipped by 6 bases and J by 0 bases; unmatched bases: 14. CDR1 MNHEY and CDR2 SMNVEV come from the germline V gene (reference sequence). CDR3: CASSTHPDRASSYEQYF. The CDR3 nucleotides are TGTGCCAGCAGCACACATCCTGACAGGGCAAGCTCCTACGAGCAGTACTTC.

The chain has TRBV27 and TRBJ2-1, with TRBD2 matching 11 bases. The J segment lost 3 bases and the V segment lost 8 bases, leaving 6 bases of the junction unmatched. Germline lookup yields CDR1 MNHEY and CDR2 SMNVEV (reference sequence). The CDR3 length is 15 residues. CDR3 nucleotides: TGTGCCAGCGGCTCCGGGACTAGCGGCTACAATGAGCAGTTCTTC. Amino acid sequence: CASGSGTSGYNEQFF.

V is TRBV2 and J is TRBJ1-1; D remains ambiguous. The CDR3 consists of 13 residues. V lost 10 bases and J 1 base, leaving 13 bases between the germline ends. The germline V gene has CDR1 SNHLY and CDR2 FYNNEI. The CDR3 loop is CATTPMTNTEAFF. The CDR3 coding sequence is TGTGCCACCACCCCAATGACGAACACTGAAGCTTTCTTT.

The chain is built from TRBV27 and TRBJ2-7, with D tentatively TRBD1 (5 bases). The V and J ends lost 2 bases and 0 bases respectively, with 8 bases between them. This CDR3 region has 14 residues. Germline values: CDR1 MNHEY, CDR2 SMNVEV (reference sequence). The CDR3 nucleotides are TGTGCCAGCAGTTTAGACAGAAGCTCCTACGAGCAGTACTTC. The encoded protein is CASSLDRSSYEQYF.

The genes are TRBV5-6 and TRBJ2-6; D unresolved. The CDR3 contains 18 residues. V lost 7 bases and J 4 bases, leaving 24 bases between the germline ends. Germline loops: CDR1 SGHDT, CDR2 YYEEEE. Here the CDR3 DNA reads TGTGCCAGCGAGGTAATCGGACGGTCGCTCGGAGGGGCCAACGTCCTGACTTTC. This sequence encodes CASEVIGRSLGGANVLTF.

J is TRBJ1-2 and V is TRBV29-1; a possible D gene is TRBD1 (5 bases). The V end lost 1 base, the J end lost 3 bases, and 15 bases lay between the germline ends. The CDR3 is made up of 15 amino acids. CDR1 SQVTM and CDR2 ANQGSEA come from the germline V gene. CDR3 residues: CSVEGQEGRDYGYTF. In nucleotides, the CDR3 is TGCAGCGTTGAAGGTCAAGAGGGGCGGGACTATGGCTACACCTTC. The full variable domain, rest sourced from reference TRBV29-1 and TRBJ1-2, is SAVISQKPSRDICQRGTSLTIQCQVDSQVTMMFWYRQQPGQSLTLIATANQGSEATYESGFVIDKFPISRPNLTFSTLTVSNMSPEDSSIYLCSVEGQEGRDYGYTFGSGTRLTVV.

This rearrangement joins TRBV11-2 to TRBJ2-7; D not resolved. The CDR3 is 11 amino acids. Germline CDR1 reads SGHAT; CDR2 reads FQNNGV. V was clipped by 3 bases and J by 4 bases, with 4 bases between them. CDR3 amino acids: CASSFRYEQYF. CDR3 bases: TGTGCCAGCAGCTTCCGGTACGAGCAGTACTTC.